This T cell receptor (beta chain) derives from a study of OX40 agonist ivuxolimab in advanced cancers. The assay was immunoSEQ multiplex PCR, and TCRdb's table has in-frame clones only and misses some. The table shows around 17,000 clones, with around 93% occurring only once. Blood sampling took place at baseline, cycle 4 day 1, and cycle 7 day 1. From germline, CDR1 is MDHEN and CDR2 SYDVKM. The ends were cut back, 3 bases at V and 7 bases at J, with 13 bases in the middle. This CDR3 has 15 amino acids. The chain combines TRBV28 with TRBJ1-6; D call uncertain. This material consisted of CD4+ or CD8+ T cells sorted from blood, taken in a trial of the OX40 agonist ivuxolimab. This receptor was obtained from an adult with an advanced solid tumor such as melanoma, head and neck, liver or kidney cancer. CDR3 region: CASSFRQRNNSPLHF. The DNA of the CDR3 is TGTGCCAGCAGTTTCCGGCAGCGGAACAATTCACCCCTCCACTTT.